This TCR beta chain is drawn from a study of shared clonotypes between healthy human individuals. Assay used: immunoSEQ multiplex PCR; TCRdb lists only in-frame clones, some missing. The sample holds about 1.5 million clones, approximately 98% seen once. As to this clone: The antigen is not known.

Findings and limits, study-wide: A small donor pool kept down the genetic and exposure-history diversity that was represented. Across subsets, estimated richness was generally greater for naive than for memory populations.

The CDR3 consists of 15 residues. Germline lookup yields CDR1 MDHEN and CDR2 SYDVKM. The germline V and J ends were trimmed by 5 bases and 0 bases, with 14 bases remaining between them. This receptor was obtained from a man younger than 40 in good health. Sequencing was performed on naive CD4+ T cells sorted from blood. The subset: CD45RA+ positively selected. The chain uses TRBV28 and TRBJ2-7, with D perhaps TRBD1 (5 bases). In DNA form, the CDR3 reads TGTGCCAGCAGTCCCGCGGACACGAGCTCCTACGAGCAGTACTTC. Residues: CASSPADTSSYEQYF.